The clone carrying this TCR beta chain was picked up a small number of times. The data stem from a study of T cells after yellow fever vaccination. 5'RACE template switching added a universal primer site and UMIs to TCR cDNA. MiXCR was run by TCRdb on the 5' RACE reads, yielding one entry per CDR3 protein. Of 350,000 to 450,000 distinct CDR3 sequences in the sample, 18% were seen once. This receptor was obtained from a young man who received the YFV17D yellow fever vaccine. The sequencing here drew on PBMCs, taken before the yellow fever booster vaccination.

CDR3 nucleotide sequence: TGCGCCAGCAGCTTACTCCAGGTGAACACTGAAGCTTTCTTT. Encoded protein: CASSLLQVNTEAFF. The chain recombines TRBV5-1 with TRBJ1-1; D is undetermined. From germline, CDR1 is SGHRS and CDR2 YFSETQ. V lost 2 bases and J 0 bases, leaving 8 bases between the germline ends. The CDR3 has 14 residues.